A selection of T cell receptor beta chains follows, all from one sample in a study of cytomegalovirus exposure and HLA in healthy donors. The data were produced by immunoSEQ multiplex PCR, yet TCRdb's version contains in-frame clones alone and is incomplete. This table has around 130,000 clones, 80% appearing once. Sequencing was done on a sample of PBMCs. These TCRs come from a female donor in good health and CMV-seronegative. Each CDR3 is given with its conserved first and last residue. Each record gives: D gene, V gene, clone size, J gene, CDR3 DNA, CDR3 protein. The D gene is left open where the match is weak. Size is stated for part of the rows, as once, few or many counts, or as a class when the clone is expanded.

d_gene: .
v_gene: TRBV27
abundance: .
j_gene: TRBJ2-3
CDR3nt: TGTGCCAGCAGTTCTCCAGGGCGACAGGGCACAGATACGCAGTATTTT
CDR3aa: CASSSPGRQGTDTQYF

d_gene: .
v_gene: TRBV29-1
abundance: few
j_gene: TRBJ1-1
CDR3nt: TGCAGCGTGACAAGGAACACTGAAGCTTTCTTT
CDR3aa: CSVTRNTEAFF

d_gene: TRBD2
v_gene: TRBV5-4
abundance: .
j_gene: TRBJ2-7
CDR3nt: TGTGCCAGCAGATCAGCGGGAGCTATCCACGAGCAGTACTTC
CDR3aa: CASRSAGAIHEQYF

d_gene: TRBD1
v_gene: TRBV13
abundance: .
j_gene: TRBJ1-1
CDR3nt: TGTGCCAGCAGCTCCACAGGGGCCCACTCCCCTTTCTTT
CDR3aa: CASSSTGAHSPFF

d_gene: TRBD1
v_gene: TRBV6-1
abundance: .
j_gene: TRBJ2-4
CDR3nt: TGTGCCAGCAGTGAAGCCCCCCAGGGACAGGGCAAACTAGCCAAAAACATTCAGTACTTC
CDR3aa: CASSEAPQGQGKLAKNIQYF

d_gene: TRBD1
v_gene: TRBV7-9
abundance: .
j_gene: TRBJ1-5
CDR3nt: TGTGCCAGCGCGGACAGGGGGGATCAGCCCCAGCATTTT
CDR3aa: CASADRGDQPQHF

d_gene: .
v_gene: TRBV5-1
abundance: .
j_gene: TRBJ2-7
CDR3nt: TGCGCCAGCAGCATGAGGGTAGGCGAGCAGTACTTC
CDR3aa: CASSMRVGEQYF

d_gene: TRBD2
v_gene: TRBV7-7
abundance: .
j_gene: TRBJ2-5
CDR3nt: TGTGCTAGCAGCTTAGTGGGGGGGATTGAGACCCAGTACTTC
CDR3aa: CASSLVGGIETQYF

d_gene: TRBD2
v_gene: TRBV28
abundance: .
j_gene: TRBJ2-3
CDR3nt: TGTGCCAGCAGTTTATTTAGCGGGAGAATAGATACGCAGTATTTT
CDR3aa: CASSLFSGRIDTQYF

d_gene: .
v_gene: TRBV2
abundance: .
j_gene: TRBJ1-1
CDR3nt: TGTGCCAGCATCCGACGAGGGATTAAAAACACTGAAGCTTTCTTT
CDR3aa: CASIRRGIKNTEAFF

d_gene: TRBD2
v_gene: TRBV29-1
abundance: few
j_gene: TRBJ2-5
CDR3nt: TGCAGCGTTGACAGCGGGAGACGGGAGACCCAGTACTTC
CDR3aa: CSVDSGRRETQYF

d_gene: .
v_gene: TRBV29-1
abundance: .
j_gene: TRBJ2-7
CDR3nt: TGCAGCGTCGCTAGTGCCTACGAGCAGTACTTC
CDR3aa: CSVASAYEQYF

d_gene: .
v_gene: TRBV5-1
abundance: .
j_gene: TRBJ2-5
CDR3nt: TGCGCCAGCAGCTTGGGTGCAGGTCAAGAGACCCAGTACTTC
CDR3aa: CASSLGAGQETQYF

d_gene: TRBD1
v_gene: TRBV10-2
abundance: .
j_gene: TRBJ1-2
CDR3nt: TGCGCCAGCAGTGACGAGAGACAGGGGAACTATGGCTACACCTTC
CDR3aa: CASSDERQGNYGYTF

d_gene: .
v_gene: TRBV6-5
abundance: few
j_gene: TRBJ1-1
CDR3nt: TGTGCCAGCAGTGGAGGAAACACTGAAGCTTTCTTT
CDR3aa: CASSGGNTEAFF

d_gene: .
v_gene: TRBV15
abundance: .
j_gene: TRBJ1-1
CDR3nt: TGTGCCACCAGCATGGGGCATGGAGACACTGAAGCTTTCTTT
CDR3aa: CATSMGHGDTEAFF

d_gene: TRBD2
v_gene: TRBV5-6
abundance: once
j_gene: TRBJ2-7
CDR3nt: TGTGCCAGCAGCTTGGCGTTGAGGGAGGGAACCTACGAGCAGTACTTC
CDR3aa: CASSLALREGTYEQYF

d_gene: TRBD2
v_gene: TRBV6-5
abundance: .
j_gene: TRBJ2-3
CDR3nt: TGTGCCAGCAGTAGGACTAGCGGGAGGCCAGATACGCAGTATTTT
CDR3aa: CASSRTSGRPDTQYF

d_gene: .
v_gene: TRBV4-1
abundance: .
j_gene: TRBJ2-7
CDR3nt: TGCGCCAGCAGCCAAGATACATACGAGCAGTACTTC
CDR3aa: CASSQDTYEQYF

d_gene: .
v_gene: TRBV19
abundance: .
j_gene: TRBJ2-3
CDR3nt: TGTGCCAGTAAAAGGGGTGATACGATAGATACGCAGTATTTT
CDR3aa: CASKRGDTIDTQYF

d_gene: .
v_gene: TRBV2
abundance: .
j_gene: TRBJ2-7
CDR3nt: TGTGCCAGCCTATACCGGACCGGGGGCTACGAGCAGTACTTC
CDR3aa: CASLYRTGGYEQYF

d_gene: TRBD1
v_gene: TRBV4-2
abundance: .
j_gene: TRBJ2-5
CDR3nt: TGTGCCAGCAGCCAAGATCTCCGGGACAGGGTGGGGCGGTACTTC
CDR3aa: CASSQDLRDRVGRYF

d_gene: .
v_gene: TRBV30
abundance: .
j_gene: TRBJ2-3
CDR3nt: TGTGCCTGGAGTGTATCAAGAACAGGGCACACAGATACGCAGTATTTT
CDR3aa: CAWSVSRTGHTDTQYF

d_gene: .
v_gene: TRBV2
abundance: .
j_gene: TRBJ1-1
CDR3nt: TGTGCCAGCATCTACAGGAGGAACACTGAAGCTTTCTTT
CDR3aa: CASIYRRNTEAFF

d_gene: TRBD1
v_gene: TRBV27
abundance: .
j_gene: TRBJ2-1
CDR3nt: TGTGCCAGCAGTTTAGTGACAGGGTATGGCTATGAGCAGTTCTTC
CDR3aa: CASSLVTGYGYEQFF

d_gene: .
v_gene: TRBV5-1
abundance: .
j_gene: TRBJ1-5
CDR3nt: TGCGCCAGCAGCTTGGGTCCGCGGATGGGCAATCAGCCCCAGCATTTT
CDR3aa: CASSLGPRMGNQPQHF

d_gene: .
v_gene: TRBV5-1
abundance: .
j_gene: TRBJ1-1
CDR3nt: TGCGCCAGCACTAACCCCCTTTACACTGAAGCTTTCTTT
CDR3aa: CASTNPLYTEAFF

d_gene: TRBD1
v_gene: TRBV10-2
abundance: .
j_gene: TRBJ2-3
CDR3nt: TGCGCCAGCGCCGGGACAGACACAGATACGCAGTATTTT
CDR3aa: CASAGTDTDTQYF

d_gene: .
v_gene: TRBV11-2
abundance: once
j_gene: TRBJ2-1
CDR3nt: TGTGCCAGCAGCTCAAGCCCAGGGCCCTACAATGAGCAGTTCTTC
CDR3aa: CASSSSPGPYNEQFF

d_gene: .
v_gene: TRBV6-5
abundance: .
j_gene: TRBJ1-1
CDR3nt: TGTGCCAGCAGTTACTCGTCGGGGGGAATGAACACTGAAGCTTTCTTT
CDR3aa: CASSYSSGGMNTEAFF

d_gene: TRBD2
v_gene: TRBV15
abundance: few
j_gene: TRBJ2-7
CDR3nt: TGTGCCACCAGCAGAGATCAACTAGCGGCCTACGAGCAGTACTTC
CDR3aa: CATSRDQLAAYEQYF

d_gene: TRBD2
v_gene: TRBV4-1
abundance: .
j_gene: TRBJ2-7
CDR3nt: TGCGCCAGCAGCCCGCTAGCGGGAGACCCCTACGAGCAGTACTTC
CDR3aa: CASSPLAGDPYEQYF

d_gene: .
v_gene: TRBV6-1
abundance: .
j_gene: TRBJ1-5
CDR3nt: TGTGCCAGCAGTGAAGTTGGGTTGGCCTTAGGGGAGCCCCAGCATTTT
CDR3aa: CASSEVGLALGEPQHF

d_gene: .
v_gene: TRBV7-9
abundance: .
j_gene: TRBJ1-1
CDR3nt: TGTGCCAGCATTCAGATGAGGGCTGGGGACACTGAAGCTTTCTTT
CDR3aa: CASIQMRAGDTEAFF

d_gene: .
v_gene: TRBV20-1
abundance: .
j_gene: TRBJ1-2
CDR3nt: TGCAGTGCTAGAGATCTTGGACTGTGGACCTTC
CDR3aa: CSARDLGLWTF